This T cell receptor (beta chain) was identified in a study of T cell changes during pregnancy in multiple sclerosis (dated by TCRdb to between 2019 and 2020). In terms of the full investigation: In women with multiple sclerosis, the researchers looked at how the T cell repertoire shifted as pregnancy progressed.

With regard to this clone: Its antigen has not been determined. Per-base quality was not reported, and no clone a single base away is much larger than it.

Via the germline V gene, CDR1 is SGHVS and CDR2 FQNEAQ. The CDR3 starts with the cysteine, ends with the phenylalanine, and has 19 residues. Of all the DNA, just the CDR3 is kept, 57 bases in frame from base 1. V has 2 bases trimmed and J has 2 bases trimmed; junction bases matching no gene number 12. Library method: the immunoSEQ multiplex PCR assay. TCRdb re-hosts the immuneACCESS table, in-frame sequences only. Its copies lack some clones; in the studies checked, an unresolved V gene accounts for under half of them, and the cause for the rest is not known. The table for this sample lists fewer than 45,000 clones; approximately 90% of them were counted only once. Clones ranked in the top ten supply around 7% of the sample.

The sequencing here drew on CD8+ T cells from peripheral blood mononuclear cells, taken in the third trimester of pregnancy. The clonotype originates from a female donor with multiple sclerosis, enrolled in a pregnancy study. The rearrangement combines TRBV7-8 with TRBJ2-5; 12 bases in between match TRBD2. The DNA is as follows: TGTGCCAGCAGCTTAAGACTAGCGGGGGCGATCGCCTTTCAAGAGACCCAGTACTTC. Translation gives CASSLRLAGAIAFQETQYF. The CDR3, completed at both ends by the reference TRBV7-8 and TRBJ2-5 genes, gives the full variable domain GAGVSQSPRYKVAKRGQDVALRCDPISGHVSLFWYQQALGQGPEFLTYFQNEAQLDKSGLPSDRFFAERPEGSVSTLKIQRTQQEDSAVYLCASSLRLAGAIAFQETQYFGPGTRLLVL.